Listed below are T cell receptor beta chains from one sample, sequenced in a study of Graves' ophthalmopathy and Graves' hyperthyroidism. TCRdb called the multiplex PCR reads again in MiXCR, with one record for every CDR3 protein. The sample includes roughly 400,000 distinct CDR3 sequences, about a sixth seen only once; the top ten take 2.4%. The specimen sequenced was peripheral blood. These receptor sequences come from an adult woman with stable Graves' hyperthyroidism. The CDR3 runs from the conserved cysteine through the conserved F or W. D genes are given only for firm matches. The listing skips clone size in some rows; elsewhere it reads once, few, many or a size class.

cdr3_aa | cdr3_nt | v_call | clone_size | d_call | j_call
CASSLSNRVEQYF | TGTGCCAGCAGTTTATCTAACAGGGTCGAGCAGTACTTC | TRBV12-3/TRBV12-4 | few | . | TRBJ2-7
CASSSLGFETQYF | TGTGCCAGCAGTTCGTTGGGGTTTGAGACCCAGTACTTC | TRBV28 | many | . | TRBJ2-5
CASRDRGIGSPLHF | TGTGCCAGCAGAGACAGGGGAATTGGGTCACCCCTCCACTTT | TRBV6-2/TRBV6-3 | many | TRBD1 | TRBJ1-6
CASSLSGLGDYEQYF | TGTGCCAGCAGTTTATCAGGACTAGGGGACTACGAGCAGTACTTC | TRBV27 | many | TRBD2 | TRBJ2-7
CAISDPRSGSEETQYF | TGTGCCATCAGTGACCCCCGCAGCGGGAGTGAAGAGACCCAGTACTTC | TRBV10-3 | few | TRBD2 | TRBJ2-5
CARTGELFF | TGTGCCAGAACCGGGGAGCTGTTTTTT | TRBV27 | many | . | TRBJ2-2
CAKRRRYSGNTIYF | TGTGCCAAAAGACGACGGTACTCTGGAAACACCATATATTTT | TRBV19 | many | . | TRBJ1-3
CSVEDLSGDYGIKYF | TGCAGCGTTGAAGATCTTAGTGGGGACTATGGCATTAAGTACTTC | TRBV29-1 | few | TRBD2 | TRBJ2-4
CASSVATGYETQYF | TGTGCCAGCAGCGTAGCTACAGGGTACGAGACCCAGTACTTC | TRBV9 | few | . | TRBJ2-5
CASSLSAATEAFF | TGTGCCAGCAGTTTATCTGCAGCCACTGAAGCTTTCTTT | TRBV28 | many | . | TRBJ1-1
CASRTRNSNQPQHF | TGTGCCAGTCGTACGCGTAACAGCAATCAGCCCCAGCATTTT | TRBV19 | . | . | TRBJ1-5
CASSLRPSIQETQYF | TGTGCCAGCAGCCTTAGGCCTAGTATACAAGAGACCCAGTACTTC | TRBV7-6 | many | . | TRBJ2-5
CASSLRSEAFF | TGTGCCAGCAGTTTGCGGAGCGAAGCTTTCTTT | TRBV28 | many | . | TRBJ1-1
CSARDPYGYTF | TGCAGTGCTAGAGATCCGTATGGCTACACCTTC | TRBV20-1 | few | . | TRBJ1-2
CSVEVTGRMNTEAFF | TGCAGCGTTGAAGTTACGGGACGGATGAACACTGAAGCTTTCTTT | TRBV29-1 | few | . | TRBJ1-1
CSVESGPYEQYF | TGCAGCGTGGAGTCGGGGCCCTACGAGCAGTACTTC | TRBV29-1 | few | . | TRBJ2-7
CASSTGTVNTEAFF | TGTGCCAGCAGCACCGGGACTGTAAACACTGAAGCTTTCTTT | TRBV5-4 | many | . | TRBJ1-1
CASSPTERGDQETQYF | TGTGCCAGCAGCCCCACGGAGCGGGGGGACCAAGAGACCCAGTACTTC | TRBV13 | . | TRBD2 | TRBJ2-5
CASSLQQGVQRQYF | TGTGCCAGCAGCTTACAACAGGGGGTCCAGAGGCAGTACTTC | TRBV7-2 | many | TRBD1 | TRBJ2-7
CASGLVVGGNTGELFF | TGTGCTAGTGGTTTGGTAGTCGGAGGGAACACCGGGGAGCTGTTTTTT | TRBV12-5 | . | . | TRBJ2-2
CASSTARPGQGARETQYF | TGTGCCAGCAGTACAGCCCGCCCGGGACAGGGGGCGCGAGAGACCCAGTACTTC | TRBV12-3/TRBV12-4 | many | TRBD1 | TRBJ2-5
CASKGQGGYSNQPQHF | TGTGCCAGCAAAGGGCAGGGGGGCTATAGCAATCAGCCCCAGCATTTT | TRBV2 | once | TRBD1 | TRBJ1-5
CASRTGGDTEAFF | TGTGCCAGCAGGACAGGGGGTGACACTGAAGCTTTCTTT | TRBV2 | many | TRBD1 | TRBJ1-1
CASIETLAGGDTGELFF | TGTGCCAGCATTGAAACGCTAGCGGGAGGGGACACCGGGGAGCTGTTTTTT | TRBV6-1 | . | TRBD2 | TRBJ2-2
CSVEMGQGETQYF | TGCAGCGTTGAGATGGGACAGGGAGAGACCCAGTACTTC | TRBV29-1 | many | TRBD1 | TRBJ2-5
CASSLTGSSNYGYTF | TGCGCCAGCAGCTTGACAGGATCTAGTAACTATGGCTACACCTTC | TRBV5-1 | many | . | TRBJ1-2